The 3 T cell receptor beta chains reported below all come from one sample, sequenced in a study of T cell responses to AZD1222 COVID-19 vaccine. Sequencing used immunoSEQ multiplex PCR; TCRdb keeps in-frame clones, though not all of them. The data contain under 200,000 clones, around 86% of them singletons. The source was peripheral blood, collected on day 0 of MenACWY control vaccination. The origin of the receptors is an adult in good health.

The J gene is TRBJ1-5, the V gene TRBV28; the D gene is possibly TRBD1 (6 bases). CDR3 length: 16 amino acids. CDR1 MDHEN and CDR2 SYDVKM come from the germline V gene. The ends were cut back, 2 bases at V and 0 bases at J, with 11 bases in the middle. The CDR3 DNA reads TGTGCCAGCAGTTTAACAGGGCACAATAGCAATCAGCCCCAGCATTTT. Amino acids: CASSLTGHNSNQPQHF.

The chain links TRBV28 to TRBJ2-5, with D perhaps TRBD2 (6 bases). CDR3 length: 14 residues. V was cut by 3 bases and J by 4 bases, with 12 bases left in between. CDR1 is MDHEN, CDR2 SYDVKM, per germline. CDR3 amino acids: CASSLGGVGETQYF. In DNA, the CDR3 is TGTGCCAGCAGTTTGGGCGGGGTAGGAGAGACCCAGTACTTC.

The chain uses TRBV21-1 and TRBJ1-1; the table calls TRBD1, which could not be checked here. TRBV21-1 is designated a pseudogene. The CDR3 is 16 residues long. The CDR3 is CASSKGRQGYHTEAFF. The CDR3 nucleotides read TGTGCCAGCAGCAAAGGGCGCCAGGGGTACCACACTGAAGCTTTCTTT.